This TCR beta chain was identified during a study of T cells after yellow fever vaccination. About the study: It was SMART-Seq v4 Ultra Low Input that prepared the fractions with low cell numbers. Study results and caveats: Among primary-vaccination clones, most reappeared after the booster, at approximately 97% for CD4 and about 90% for CD8.

Remarks on this clonotype: Its antigen is undetermined.

CDR3 length equals 13 residues. Germline CDR1 and CDR2: SGHTA and FQGNSA. V shed 5 bases and J shed 4 bases, with 9 bases lying between them. As TCR cDNA was made by 5'RACE template switching, a universal primer site and UMIs were added. TCRdb reprocessed the 5' RACE reads via MiXCR and lists one record per CDR3 protein. The profile covers some 290,000 distinct CDR3 sequences, with roughly 10% appearing a single time and over 3% taken by the ten largest. The input for sequencing was CD4+ T cells sorted from PBMCs, taken 45 days after the yellow fever booster vaccination. The chain links TRBV7-2 to TRBJ1-5, with D hard to call. The TCR was taken from a man younger than 35 who received the YFV17D yellow fever vaccine. The CDR3 coding sequence is TGTGCCAGCAGCACCGTCGTGAATCAGCCCCAGCATTTT. Translated, it gives CASSTVVNQPQHF.